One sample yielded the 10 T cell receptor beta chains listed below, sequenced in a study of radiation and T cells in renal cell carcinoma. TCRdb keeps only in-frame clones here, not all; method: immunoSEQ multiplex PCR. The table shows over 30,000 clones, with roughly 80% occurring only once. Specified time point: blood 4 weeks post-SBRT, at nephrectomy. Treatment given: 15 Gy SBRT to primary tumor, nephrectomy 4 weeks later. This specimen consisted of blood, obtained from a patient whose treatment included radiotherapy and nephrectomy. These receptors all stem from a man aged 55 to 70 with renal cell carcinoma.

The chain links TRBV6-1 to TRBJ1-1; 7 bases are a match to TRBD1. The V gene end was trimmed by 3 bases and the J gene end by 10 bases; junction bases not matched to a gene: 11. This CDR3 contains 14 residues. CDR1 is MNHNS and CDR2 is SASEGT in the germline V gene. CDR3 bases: TGTGCCAGCAGTGACCGGGACAGTGATCGGGGAGCTTTCTTT. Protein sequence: CASSDRDSDRGAFF.

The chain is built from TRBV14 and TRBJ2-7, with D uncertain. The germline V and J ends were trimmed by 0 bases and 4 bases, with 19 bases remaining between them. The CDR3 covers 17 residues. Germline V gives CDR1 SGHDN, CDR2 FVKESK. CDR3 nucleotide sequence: TGTGCCAGCAGCCAAGATTTGTCGCCAGGATATTCTTACGAGCAGTACTTC. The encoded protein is CASSQDLSPGYSYEQYF.

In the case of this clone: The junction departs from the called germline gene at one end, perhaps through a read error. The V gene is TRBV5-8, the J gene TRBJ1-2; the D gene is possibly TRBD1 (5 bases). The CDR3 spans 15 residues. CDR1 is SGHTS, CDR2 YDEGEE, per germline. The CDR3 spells CASSQEEGRVNGYTF. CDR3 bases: TGCGCCAGCAGCCAAGAGGAGGGACGAGTTAATGGCTACACCTTC.

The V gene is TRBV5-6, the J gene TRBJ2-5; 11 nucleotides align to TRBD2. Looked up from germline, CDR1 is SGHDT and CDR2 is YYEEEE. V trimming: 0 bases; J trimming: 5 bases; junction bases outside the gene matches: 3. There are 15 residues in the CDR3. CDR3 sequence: CASSLELAGVETQYF. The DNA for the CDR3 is TGTGCCAGCAGCTTGGAACTAGCGGGAGTTGAGACCCAGTACTTC.

CDR3 in amino acids: CASSYPGRANEKLFF. The CDR3 DNA sequence: TGTGCCAGCAGTTACCCAGGGAGGGCTAATGAAAAACTGTTTTTT. This sequence joins TRBV6-6 and TRBJ1-4, with D possibly matching TRBD1 (5 bases). The germline gives CDR1 MNHNY, CDR2 SVGAGI (reference sequence). This CDR3 is 15 amino acids long. The germline V and J ends were trimmed by 2 bases and 3 bases, with 10 bases remaining between them.

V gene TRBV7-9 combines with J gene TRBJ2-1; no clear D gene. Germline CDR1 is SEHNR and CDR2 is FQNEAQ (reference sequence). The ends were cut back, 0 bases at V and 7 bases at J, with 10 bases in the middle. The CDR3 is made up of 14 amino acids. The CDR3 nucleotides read TGTGCCAGCAGCTTAGCGGGAATCTTAAATGAGCAGTTCTTC. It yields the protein CASSLAGILNEQFF.

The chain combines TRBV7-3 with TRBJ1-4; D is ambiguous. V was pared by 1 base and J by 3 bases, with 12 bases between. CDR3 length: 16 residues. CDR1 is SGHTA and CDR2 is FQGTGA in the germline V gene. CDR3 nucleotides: TGTGCCAGCAGCTTAAACGGAAGGGATGCTAATGAAAAACTGTTTTTT. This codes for CASSLNGRDANEKLFF.

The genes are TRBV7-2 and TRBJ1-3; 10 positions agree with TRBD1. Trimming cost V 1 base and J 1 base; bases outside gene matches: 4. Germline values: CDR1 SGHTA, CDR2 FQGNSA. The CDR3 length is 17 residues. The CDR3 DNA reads TGTGCCAGCAGCTTAGGGGGACAGGGGCTGTCTGGAAACACCATATATTTT. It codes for CASSLGGQGLSGNTIYF.

CDR3 residues: CASSPLTGGASNEKLFF. CDR3 bases: TGTGCCAGCAGCCCCTTAACAGGGGGAGCATCAAATGAAAAACTGTTTTTT. V is TRBV7-6 and J is TRBJ1-4; 8 bases are a match to TRBD1. The ends lost 5 bases at V and 5 bases at J; junction bases unmatched: 13. Germline lookup yields CDR1 SGHVS and CDR2 FNYEAQ. CDR3 length: 17 residues.

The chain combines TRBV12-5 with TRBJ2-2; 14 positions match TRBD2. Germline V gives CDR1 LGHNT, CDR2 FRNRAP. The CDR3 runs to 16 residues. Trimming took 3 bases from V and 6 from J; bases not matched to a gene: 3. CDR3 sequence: CASGLGLAGGAGELFF. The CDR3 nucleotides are TGTGCTAGTGGTTTAGGACTAGCGGGAGGAGCCGGGGAGCTGTTTTTT.